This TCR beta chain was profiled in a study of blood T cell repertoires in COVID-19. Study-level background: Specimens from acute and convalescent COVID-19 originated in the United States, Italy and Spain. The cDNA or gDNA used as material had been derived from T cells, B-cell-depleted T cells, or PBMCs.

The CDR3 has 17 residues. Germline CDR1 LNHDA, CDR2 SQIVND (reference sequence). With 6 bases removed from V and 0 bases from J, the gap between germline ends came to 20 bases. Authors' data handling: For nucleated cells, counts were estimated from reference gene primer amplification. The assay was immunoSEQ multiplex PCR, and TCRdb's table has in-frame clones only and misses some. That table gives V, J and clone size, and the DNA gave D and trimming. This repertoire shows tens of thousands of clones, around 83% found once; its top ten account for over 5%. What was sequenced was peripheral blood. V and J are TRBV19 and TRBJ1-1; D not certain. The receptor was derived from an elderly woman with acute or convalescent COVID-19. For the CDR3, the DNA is TGTGCCAGTAGCTTACACCCCCAGCGTATTTTGAACACTGAAGCTTTCTTT. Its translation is CASSLHPQRILNTEAFF.